This entry features one TCR beta chain sequence. The antigen is not known. At the DNA level, this CDR3 is encoded by other sequences in the same sample as well. This record belongs to a study of cytomegalovirus exposure and HLA in healthy donors. This CDR3 spans 12 amino acids. V was cut by 1 base and J by 5 bases, with 6 bases left in between. Per germline, CDR1 SGHTA and CDR2 FQGNSA. Study results and caveats: The listing of roughly 160 TCR beta chains classed them as cytomegalovirus-associated. Data from an earlier analysis indicated that most TCR beta V segments were productive either about 87% or about 30% of the time.

The PCR employed 60 Vbeta primers together with 13 Jbeta primers. Some clones are missing from TCRdb's copy, which holds only in-frame ones; the method was immunoSEQ multiplex PCR. The sample records roughly 120,000 clones, around 79% being singletons. The rearrangement uses TRBV7-2 and TRBJ2-7, with unresolved D. The sequence was collected from a woman in her forties in good health and CMV-seronegative. The sample consisted of PBMCs. The CDR3 DNA sequence: TGTGCCAGCAGCTTAGGTCTAAACGAGCAGTACTTC. Translated: CASSLGLNEQYF. The variable domain in full, completed from reference TRBV7-2 and TRBJ2-7, reads GAGVSQSPSNKVTEKGKDVELRCDPISGHTALYWYRQSLGQGLEFLIYFQGNSAPDKSGLPSDRFSAERTGGSVSTLTIQRTQQEDSAVYLCASSLGLNEQYFGPGTRLTVT.